The clone carrying this T cell receptor beta chain was observed at least ten times. Its antigen is not identified. The data originate from a study of T cells in Graves' hyperthyroidism and ophthalmopathy. Diagnoses were made from clinical symptoms, serum measures (thyroxine and TRAb), thyroid ultrasound and orbital computed tomography. The PBMCs had their origin in roughly 9.8 ml of fresh peripheral blood. RNA transcripts yielded amplified TCR beta CDR3 regions. In the first-round RT-PCR of the TCR CDR3, the HTBI primer set was used. Each CDR3 protein gets one entry after TCRdb re-called the multiplex PCR reads with MiXCR. The table includes approximately 380,000 distinct CDR3 sequences, under 20% detected once. General study points: Within blood appeared most thyroid clonotypes that had expanded above 0.001. Ophthalmopathy onset followed model prediction by a median approximately six months.

The CDR3 totals 12 residues. Germline CDR1 SNHLY, CDR2 FYNNEI. Trimming removed 8 bases from V and 6 bases from J; junction bases left unmatched: 6. This chain joins TRBV2 and TRBJ2-7; 8 bases map to TRBD2. The sequence came from a woman under 30 with Graves' hyperthyroidism. Sequencing input: blood. The CDR3 loop reads CASAAGAFEQYF. In DNA form, the CDR3 reads TGTGCCAGCGCAGCGGGGGCTTTCGAGCAGTACTTC. The full variable domain, in which reference TRBV2 and TRBJ2-7 provide the parts outside the CDR3, is EPEVTQTPSHQVTQMGQEVILRCVPISNHLYFYWYRQILGQKVEFLVSFYNNEISEKSEIFDDQFSVERPDGSNFTLKIRSTKLEDSAMYFCASAAGAFEQYFGPGTRLTVT.